The entry that follows covers one T cell receptor beta chain sequence. This sample was taken from a study of blood T cell repertoires in COVID-19. This CDR3 spans 14 amino acids. Germline loops: CDR1 SGHRS, CDR2 YFSETQ. The V segment lost 6 bases and the J segment 8 bases; nucleotides outside the gene matches: 8. Libraries were prepared by immunoSEQ multiplex PCR; TCRdb keeps only in-frame clonotypes and omits some of them. The sample gives about 92,000 clones, roughly 70% of which show up once; approximately 23% is in the top ten. The V and J genes are TRBV5-1 and TRBJ2-1, with TRBD2 matching 10 bases. This clonotype originated in a woman aged 55-75 years in a cohort sampled during active or convalescent COVID-19. Material for sequencing was peripheral blood. CDR3 sequence (DNA): TGCGCCAGCAAACTAGCGGGGAATATAGATGAGCAGTTCTTC. Its protein is CASKLAGNIDEQFF. Using reference TRBV5-1 and TRBJ2-1 for the parts outside the CDR3, the full variable domain is KAGVTQTPRYLIKTRGQQVTLSCSPISGHRSVSWYQQTPGQGLQFLFEYFSETQRNKGNFPGRFSGRQFSNSRSEMNVSTLELGDSALYLCASKLAGNIDEQFFGPGTRLTVL.